This entry features one T cell receptor beta chain sequence. What it binds is unknown. An expansion of CD8+CD57+ cells by flow cytometry had been shown in patients chosen for sequencing. The ends lost 4 bases at V and 6 bases at J; junction bases unmatched: 11. The germline V gene encodes CDR1 SNHLY and CDR2 FYNNEI. This CDR3 comprises 15 residues. Genomic DNA acted as the template from which TCR beta VDJ combination and CDR3 sequence profiling were carried out. TCRdb re-called the reads with MiXCR, one entry per CDR3 protein. The table lists some 200,000 distinct CDR3 sequences, less than 60% of them singletons. These data belong to a study of CD8+CD57+ T cells in acquired aplastic anemia. Study in general: Sorted CD4+ and CD8+ cells gave an average of about 3 ug of DNA. Study-level points and caveats: The number of CD8+ CDR3 sequences shared by patients and controls was twenty-nine. Significant differences in CD8+ Simpson's diversity were not observed between patients and controls.

The sequenced sample was sorted CD4+, CD8+, or CD8+CD57+ T cells (not recorded which) from PBMCs. The rearrangement uses TRBV2 and TRBJ1-1, with 7 bases identical to TRBD1. This receptor was identified in a human donor with aplastic anemia. The CDR3 DNA is TGTGCCAGCAGTGCGGAGGGTGACAGGGCGGCTGAAGCTTTCTTT. Translated, it gives CASSAEGDRAAEAFF.